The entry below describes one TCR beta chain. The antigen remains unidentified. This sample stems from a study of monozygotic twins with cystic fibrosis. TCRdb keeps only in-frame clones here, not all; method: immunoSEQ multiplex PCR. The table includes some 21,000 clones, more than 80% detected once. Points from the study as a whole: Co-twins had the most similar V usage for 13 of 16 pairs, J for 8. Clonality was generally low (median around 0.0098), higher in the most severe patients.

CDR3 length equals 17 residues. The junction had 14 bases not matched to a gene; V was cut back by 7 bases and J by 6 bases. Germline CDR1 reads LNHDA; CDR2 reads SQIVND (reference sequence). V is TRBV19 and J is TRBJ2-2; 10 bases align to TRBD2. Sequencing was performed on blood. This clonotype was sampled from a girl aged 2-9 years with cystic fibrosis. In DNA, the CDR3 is TGTGCCAGTACCACAGGGATAGCGGGAGGCAGGCCCGGGGAGCTGTTTTTT. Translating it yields CASTTGIAGGRPGELFF.